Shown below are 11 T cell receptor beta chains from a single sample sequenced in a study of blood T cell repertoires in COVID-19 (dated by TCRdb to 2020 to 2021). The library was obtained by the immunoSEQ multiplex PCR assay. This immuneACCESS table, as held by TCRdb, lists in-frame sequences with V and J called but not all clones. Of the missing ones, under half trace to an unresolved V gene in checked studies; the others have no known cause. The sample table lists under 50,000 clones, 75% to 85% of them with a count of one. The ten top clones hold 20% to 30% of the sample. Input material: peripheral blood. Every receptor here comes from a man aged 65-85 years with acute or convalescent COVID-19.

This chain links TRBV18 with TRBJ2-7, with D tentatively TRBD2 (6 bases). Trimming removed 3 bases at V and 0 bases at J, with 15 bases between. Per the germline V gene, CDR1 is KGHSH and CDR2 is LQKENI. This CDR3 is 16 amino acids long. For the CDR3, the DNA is TGTGCCAGCTCACCGGGACTCACGGTAATCTCCTACGAGCAGTACTTC. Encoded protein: CASSPGLTVISYEQYF.

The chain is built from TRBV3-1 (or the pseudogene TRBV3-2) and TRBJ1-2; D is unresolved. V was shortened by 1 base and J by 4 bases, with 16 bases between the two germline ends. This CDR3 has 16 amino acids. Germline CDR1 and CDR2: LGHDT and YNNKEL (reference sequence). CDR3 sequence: CASSQGQRGLSYGYTF. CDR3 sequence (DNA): TGTGCCAGCAGCCAAGGGCAAAGAGGGCTTAGCTATGGCTACACCTTC.

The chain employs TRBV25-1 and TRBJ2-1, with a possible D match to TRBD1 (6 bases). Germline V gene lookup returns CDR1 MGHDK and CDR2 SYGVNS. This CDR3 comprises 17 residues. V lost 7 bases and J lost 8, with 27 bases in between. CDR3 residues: CASTDGDWGLCYDEQFF. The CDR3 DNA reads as TGTGCCAGCACCGACGGCGATTGGGGGCTTTGTTACGATGAGCAGTTCTTC.

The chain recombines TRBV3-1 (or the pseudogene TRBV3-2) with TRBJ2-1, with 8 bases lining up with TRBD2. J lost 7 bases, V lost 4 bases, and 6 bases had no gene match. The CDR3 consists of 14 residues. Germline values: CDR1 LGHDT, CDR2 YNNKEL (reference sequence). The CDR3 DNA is TGTGCCAGCAGCCTCGGACTAGCTGGTAATGAGCAGTTCTTC. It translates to CASSLGLAGNEQFF.

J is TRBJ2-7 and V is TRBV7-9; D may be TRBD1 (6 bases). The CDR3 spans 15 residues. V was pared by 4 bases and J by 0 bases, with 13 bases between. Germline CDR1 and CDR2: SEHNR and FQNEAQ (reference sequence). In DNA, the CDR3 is TGTGCCAGCAGCTCCCCGCAGGGGAGCTCCTACGAGCAGTACTTC. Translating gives CASSSPQGSSYEQYF.

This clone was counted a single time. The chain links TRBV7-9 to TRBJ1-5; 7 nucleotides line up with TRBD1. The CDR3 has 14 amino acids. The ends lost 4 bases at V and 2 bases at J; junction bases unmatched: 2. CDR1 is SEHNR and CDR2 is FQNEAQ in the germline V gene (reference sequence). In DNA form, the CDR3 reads TGTGCCAGCAGCTCGGGACAGCGCAATCAGCCCCAGCATTTT. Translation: CASSSGQRNQPQHF.

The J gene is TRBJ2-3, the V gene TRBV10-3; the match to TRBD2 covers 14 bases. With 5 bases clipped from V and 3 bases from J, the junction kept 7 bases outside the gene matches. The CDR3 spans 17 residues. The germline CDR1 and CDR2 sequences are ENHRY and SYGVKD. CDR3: CAISPGLAGVGTDTQYF. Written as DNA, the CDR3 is TGTGCCATCAGTCCGGGACTAGCGGGAGTTGGTACAGATACGCAGTATTTT.

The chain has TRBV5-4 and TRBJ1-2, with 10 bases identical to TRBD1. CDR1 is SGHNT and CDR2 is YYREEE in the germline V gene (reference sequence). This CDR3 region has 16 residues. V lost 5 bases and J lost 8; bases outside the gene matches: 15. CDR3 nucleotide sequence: TGTGCCAGCAGACCGGACCGGGACAGGGGTCCGCGGGGCTACACCTTC. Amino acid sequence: CASRPDRDRGPRGYTF.

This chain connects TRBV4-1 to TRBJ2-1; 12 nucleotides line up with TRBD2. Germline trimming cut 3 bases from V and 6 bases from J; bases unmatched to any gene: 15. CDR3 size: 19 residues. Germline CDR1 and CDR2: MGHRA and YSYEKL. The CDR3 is CASSHPWLAGGVEGNEQFF. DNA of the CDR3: TGCGCCAGCAGCCATCCCTGGCTAGCGGGGGGGGTCGAGGGCAATGAGCAGTTCTTC.

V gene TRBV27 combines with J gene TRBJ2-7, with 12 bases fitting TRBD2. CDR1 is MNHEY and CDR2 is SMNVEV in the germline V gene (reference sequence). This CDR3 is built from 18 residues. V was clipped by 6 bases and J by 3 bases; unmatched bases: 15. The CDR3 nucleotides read TGTGCCAGCAGACTAGCGGGAGGCTCAGTTATGGGAGACTACGAGCAGTACTTC. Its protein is CASRLAGGSVMGDYEQYF.

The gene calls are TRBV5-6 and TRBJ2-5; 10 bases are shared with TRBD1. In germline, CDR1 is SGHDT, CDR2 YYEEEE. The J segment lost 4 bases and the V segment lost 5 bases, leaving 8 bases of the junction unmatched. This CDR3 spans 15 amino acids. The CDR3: CASSQDRGSRETQYF. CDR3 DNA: TGTGCCAGCAGTCAGGACAGGGGGAGTCGAGAGACCCAGTACTTC.